This T cell receptor (beta chain) stems from a study of shared clonotypes between healthy human individuals. Authors' methods: Sequence data from immunoSEQ were junction-only and lacked quality scores; consequently, filtering differed. Here immunoSEQ multiplex PCR was the method, and the copy in TCRdb shows in-frame clones only, minus some. That table supplies the V and J calls and clone size; D and trimming were determined from the DNA. Among more than 2 million clones, approximately 96% were seen once, and the ten largest hold 0.1% to 0.15%. V shed 1 base and J shed 6 bases, with 9 bases lying between them. The CDR3 has 14 residues. Germline CDR1 reads SGHAT; CDR2 reads FQNNGV.

Sequencing used naive CD4+ T cells sorted from blood. Subset defined: CD45RA+ positively selected. V usage is TRBV11-2 and J usage is TRBJ2-2; tentatively, D is TRBD1 (6 bases). This clonotype was sampled from a man between 18 and 29 years old in good health. DNA of the CDR3: TGTGCCAGCAGCTTAGGGGCAGGGGCCGGGGAGCTGTTTTTT. Translating it yields CASSLGAGAGELFF.